This passage covers 14 T cell receptor beta chains from one sample sequenced in a study of blood T cells in healthy people across ages. The second PCR ran about 7 to 12 cycles with a sample-barcoded 5' primer and J-beta primers. TCRdb reanalysed the 5' RACE reads using MiXCR and keeps one entry per CDR3 protein. The sample has more than 1 million distinct CDR3 sequences, less than 50% seen once; the top ten hold approximately 17%. The specimen sequenced was blood. The origin of the receptors is a woman aged 60-75 years in good health.

This clonotype was counted a single time. The chain combines TRBV11-1 with TRBJ2-4, with 7 positions matching TRBD1. The V segment lost 1 base and the J segment 0 bases; nucleotides outside the gene matches: 6. This CDR3 region has 17 residues. CDR1 and CDR2 (germline): SGHAT, FQDESV (reference sequence). The CDR3 nucleotides read TGTGCCAGCAGCTTAGGACAGGGAGTAAAAGCCAAAAACATTCAGTACTTC. This gives the protein CASSLGQGVKAKNIQYF.

This chain links TRBV6-5 with TRBJ2-3, with TRBD1 as a possible D gene (5 bases). The CDR3 runs to 15 residues. Germline CDR1 is MNHEY and CDR2 is SVGAGI. With 0 bases removed from V and 5 bases from J, the gap between germline ends came to 12 bases. The CDR3 DNA sequence: TGTGCCAGCAGTTACTCGGGGCTCAAAGAAGATACGCAGTATTTT. Translating it yields CASSYSGLKEDTQYF.

The chain is built from TRBV4-2 and TRBJ2-7, with TRBD2 matching over 16 bases. The CDR3 contains 20 residues. Trimming cost V 5 bases and J 1 base; bases outside gene matches: 14. Looked up from germline, CDR1 is LGHNA and CDR2 is YNFKEQ. This chain's CDR3 is CASSVATGTSGRAQSYEQYF. The DNA for the CDR3 is TGTGCCAGCAGCGTGGCGACCGGGACTAGCGGGAGGGCCCAATCCTACGAGCAGTACTTC.

On this clonotype itself: An end of the junction differs from the germline gene, which may be a read error. CDR3 coding DNA: TGTGCCCGCAGGGGGACAGGTAGCTCTGGGGCCAACGTCCTGACTTTC. Its protein is CARRGTGSSGANVLTF. This rearrangement joins TRBV9 to TRBJ2-6; 8 positions agree with TRBD1. CDR1 and CDR2 from the germline V gene are SGDLS and YYNGEE. The CDR3 contains 16 residues.

The CDR3, as DNA: TGCAGCGTTGAAGGGGTACACTCTCAAGAGACCCAGTACTTC. It is translated as CSVEGVHSQETQYF. The chain links TRBV29-1 to TRBJ2-7; no definite D call. The end of the DNA is better explained by TRBJ2-5, so the J call may be wrong. Per the germline V gene, CDR1 is SQVTM and CDR2 is ANQGSEA. This CDR3 has 14 residues.

The rearrangement uses TRBV18 and TRBJ2-3; unclear D gene. Germline values: CDR1 KGHSH, CDR2 LQKENI. The CDR3 length is 15 residues. V lost 0 bases to trimming and J lost 2 bases, with 9 bases between them. CDR3 protein: CASSPPQVTTDTQYF. The CDR3 DNA reads TGTGCCAGCTCACCACCCCAGGTGACCACAGATACGCAGTATTTT. Complete variable domain (other parts from reference TRBV18 and TRBJ2-3): NAGVMQNPRHLVRRRGQEARLRCSPMKGHSHVYWYRQLPEEGLKFMVYLQKENIIDESGMPKERFSAEFPKEGPSILRIQQVVRGDSAAYFCASSPPQVTTDTQYFGPGTRLTVL.

This chain joins TRBV27 and TRBJ2-5; tentative D call: TRBD2 (5 bases). V lost 10 bases to trimming and J lost 1 base, with 13 bases between them. The CDR3 loop spans 13 amino acids. Germline assignment: CDR1 MNHEY and CDR2 SMNVEV (reference sequence). The CDR3 nucleotides read TGTGCCACCAGGACGGGGTTCCAAGAGACCCAGTACTTC. Amino acid sequence: CATRTGFQETQYF.

J is TRBJ2-7 and V is TRBV11-2; 10 nucleotides line up with TRBD2. V lost 2 bases to trimming and J lost 5 bases; unmatched junction nucleotides: 3. The CDR3 contains 14 residues. Germline assignment: CDR1 SGHAT and CDR2 FQNNGV. The CDR3 sequence is CASSLRTSGHEQYF. For the CDR3, the DNA is TGTGCCAGCAGCTTAAGGACTAGCGGACACGAGCAGTACTTC.

This clonotype was seen repeatedly, ten times or more. The chain has TRBV6-5 and TRBJ1-2; D possibly corresponds to TRBD1 (6 bases). Germline V lookup: CDR1 MNHEY, CDR2 SVGAGI. Trimming took off 5 bases at V and 4 bases at J, with 14 bases between the two ends. There are 14 residues in the CDR3. This CDR3 reads CASSQTGISYGYTF. The CDR3 DNA is TGTGCCAGCAGTCAAACAGGGATTTCCTATGGCTACACCTTC.

A note on this clonotype: Sequence at one end of the junction differs from germline and may be a read error. CDR3 protein: CGSSVRQGPQETQYF. The CDR3 DNA sequence: TGTGGCAGCAGTGTTCGACAGGGCCCCCAAGAGACCCAGTACTTC. V is TRBV7-7 and J is TRBJ2-7, with 7 bases lining up with TRBD1. The J call is doubtful: the DNA matches TRBJ2-5 better. Germline V gives CDR1 SSHAT, CDR2 FNYEAQ (reference sequence). This CDR3 is 15 amino acids long.

This chain uses TRBV27 with TRBJ2-5, with D perhaps assigned TRBD1 or TRBD2 (5 bases each). Trimming took 8 bases from V and 0 from J, leaving 22 bases between them. Germline V gene sequence: CDR1 MNHEY, CDR2 SMNVEV (reference sequence). CDR3 length: 17 residues. CDR3 bases: TGTGCCAGCTCTAAGGCATGGGACGCTCTGTACCAAGAGACCCAGTACTTC. It specifies CASSKAWDALYQETQYF.

The chain recombines TRBV18 with TRBJ1-1, with a possible D match to TRBD1 (6 bases). Trimming stripped 3 bases from V and 6 bases from J, with 20 bases between. Germline V gives CDR1 KGHSH, CDR2 LQKENI. The CDR3 is made up of 16 amino acids. The CDR3, as DNA: TGTGCCAGCTCACCCCGGGTACAGGGTGTTGGCTCTGAAGCTTTCTTT. Residues: CASSPRVQGVGSEAFF.

The rearrangement uses TRBV28 and TRBJ2-1, with 10 bases that match TRBD1. This CDR3 has 15 amino acids. Trimming took 5 bases from V and 6 from J; bases not matched to a gene: 7. Per germline, CDR1 MDHEN and CDR2 SYDVKM. The CDR3 reads CASSRGGTGVNEQFF. CDR3 nucleotides: TGTGCCAGCAGTCGAGGAGGGACAGGGGTCAATGAGCAGTTCTTC.

The gene calls are TRBV9 and TRBJ2-1, with 10 bases fitting TRBD2. This CDR3 has 15 residues. Germline V gene data show CDR1 as SGDLS and CDR2 as YYNGEE. V lost 2 bases to trimming and J lost 9 bases; unmatched junction nucleotides: 8. CDR3 coding DNA: TGTGCCAGCAGCGTTGCTAGCGGGAGTGGGGGTGAGCAGTTCTTC. Translated: CASSVASGSGGEQFF. Full variable domain (missing parts from reference TRBV9 and TRBJ2-1): DSGVTQTPKHLITATGQRVTLRCSPRSGDLSVYWYQQSLDQGLQFLIQYYNGEERAKGNILERFSAQQFPDLHSELNLSSLELGDSALYFCASSVASGSGGEQFFGPGTRLTVL.